Below are 2 T cell receptor beta chains sequenced from a single sample in a study of CD4 T cells in relation to SARS-CoV-2 and coronaviruses. Sequencing was performed with immunoSEQ multiplex PCR; in TCRdb, only in-frame clones are kept and a portion is missing. Among around 69,000 clones listed, less than 95% were seen once. Unexposed donor CD4+ T cells date from 2011-2018, before the COVID-19 pandemic. Sequencing was carried out using naive CD4+ T cells from PBMCs. Subset given: naive CD4+ T cells isolated by negative enrichment. The receptor source for this set is a human donor in good health.

This clone has a handful of counts. The chain uses TRBV7-9 and TRBJ2-2; 11 nucleotides match TRBD1. Trimming at V came to 4 bases and at J to 7 bases, leaving 8 bases not matched to a gene. In germline, CDR1 is SEHNR, CDR2 FQNEAQ (reference sequence). CDR3 length equals 16 residues. CDR3 loop: CASSYTGTGGVGELFF. The CDR3 DNA reads TGTGCCAGCAGCTACACCGGGACAGGGGGTGTCGGGGAGCTGTTTTTT.

The V call is TRBV18, the J call TRBJ2-7; no clear D. The CDR3 runs 12 residues. Trimming removed 1 base from V and 6 bases from J, with 7 bases in between. The V gene's germline CDR1 is KGHSH and CDR2 LQKENI. The CDR3 loop reads CASSPQGSEQYF. CDR3 in DNA: TGTGCCAGCTCACCACAAGGGTCCGAGCAGTACTTC.